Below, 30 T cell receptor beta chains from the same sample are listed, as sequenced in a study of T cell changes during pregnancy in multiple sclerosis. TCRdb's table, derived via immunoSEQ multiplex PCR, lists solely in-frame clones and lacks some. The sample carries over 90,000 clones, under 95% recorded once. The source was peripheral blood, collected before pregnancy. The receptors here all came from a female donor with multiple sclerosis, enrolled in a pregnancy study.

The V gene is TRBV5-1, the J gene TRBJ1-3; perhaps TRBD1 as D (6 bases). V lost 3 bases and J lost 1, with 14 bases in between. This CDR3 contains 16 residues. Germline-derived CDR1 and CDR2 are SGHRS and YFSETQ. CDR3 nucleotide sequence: TGCGCCAGCAGCTCCAACCCGGACAGTTCTGGAAACACCATATATTTT. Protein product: CASSSNPDSSGNTIYF.

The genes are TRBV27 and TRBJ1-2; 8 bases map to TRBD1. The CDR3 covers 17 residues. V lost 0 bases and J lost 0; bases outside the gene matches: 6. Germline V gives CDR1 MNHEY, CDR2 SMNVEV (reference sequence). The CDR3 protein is CASSLSGTGEANYGYTF. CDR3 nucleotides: TGTGCCAGCAGTTTATCCGGGACAGGAGAAGCTAACTATGGCTACACCTTC.

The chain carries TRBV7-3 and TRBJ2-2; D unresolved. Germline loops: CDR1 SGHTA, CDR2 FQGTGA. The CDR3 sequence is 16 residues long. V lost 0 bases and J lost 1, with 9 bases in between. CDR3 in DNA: TGTGCCAGCAGCTTAACGGCAGCGAGGAACACCGGGGAGCTGTTTTTT. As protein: CASSLTAARNTGELFF.

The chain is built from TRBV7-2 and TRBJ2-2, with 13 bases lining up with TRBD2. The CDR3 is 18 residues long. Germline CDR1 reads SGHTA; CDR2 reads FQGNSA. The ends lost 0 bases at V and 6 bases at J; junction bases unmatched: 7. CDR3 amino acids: CASSLAGLAGVPPGELFF. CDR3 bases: TGTGCCAGCAGCTTAGCTGGACTAGCGGGGGTCCCCCCCGGGGAGCTGTTTTTT.

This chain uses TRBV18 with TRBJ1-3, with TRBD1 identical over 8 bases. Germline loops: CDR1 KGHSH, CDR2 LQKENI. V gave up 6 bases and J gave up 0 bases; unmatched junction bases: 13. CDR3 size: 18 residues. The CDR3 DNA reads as TGTGCCAGCTCGCCCAGGCCCCGGGACAGGAGCTCTGGAAACACCATATATTTT. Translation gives CASSPRPRDRSSGNTIYF.

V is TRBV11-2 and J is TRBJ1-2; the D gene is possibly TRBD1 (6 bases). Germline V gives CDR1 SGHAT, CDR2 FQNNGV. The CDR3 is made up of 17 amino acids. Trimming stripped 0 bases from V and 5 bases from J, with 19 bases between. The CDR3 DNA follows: TGTGCCAGCAGCTTAGAAACCCCCACAGGGTTACGGTATGGCTACACCTTC. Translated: CASSLETPTGLRYGYTF.

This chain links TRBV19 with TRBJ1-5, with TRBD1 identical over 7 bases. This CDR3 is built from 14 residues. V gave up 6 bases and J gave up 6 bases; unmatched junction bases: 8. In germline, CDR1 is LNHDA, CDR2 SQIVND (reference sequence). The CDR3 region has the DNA TGTGCCAGTAGCACGGACAGGTTGGCTCAGCCCCAGCATTTT. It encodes CASSTDRLAQPQHF.

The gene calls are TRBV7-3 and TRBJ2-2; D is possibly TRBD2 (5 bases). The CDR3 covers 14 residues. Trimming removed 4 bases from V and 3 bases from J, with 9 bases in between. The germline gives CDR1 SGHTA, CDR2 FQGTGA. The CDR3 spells CASSSGSDTGELFF. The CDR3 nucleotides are TGTGCCAGCAGCTCGGGGTCCGACACCGGGGAGCTGTTTTTT.

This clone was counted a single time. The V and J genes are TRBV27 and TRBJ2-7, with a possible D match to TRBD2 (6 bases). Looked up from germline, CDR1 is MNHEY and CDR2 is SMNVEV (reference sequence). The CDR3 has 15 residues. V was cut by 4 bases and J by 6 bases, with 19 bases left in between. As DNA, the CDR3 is TGTGCCAGCAGTTCGGTAAGGGGAGGTTCGTCCGAGCAGTACTTC. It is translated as CASSSVRGGSSEQYF.

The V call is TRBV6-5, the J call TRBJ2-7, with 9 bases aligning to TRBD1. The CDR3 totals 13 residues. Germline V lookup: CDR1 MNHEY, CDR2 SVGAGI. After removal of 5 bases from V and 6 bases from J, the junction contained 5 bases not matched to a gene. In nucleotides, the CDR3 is TGTGCCAGCAGTAGGGACAGGGTGGCCGAGCAGTACTTC. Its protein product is CASSRDRVAEQYF.

As DNA, the CDR3 is TGCGCCAGCAGCTCGGGACAGGGGAGCTTCCACGAGCAGTACTTC. Amino acids: CASSSGQGSFHEQYF. This sequence joins TRBV5-1 and TRBJ2-7, with 10 bases matching TRBD1. Unmatched junction bases numbered 8, after V lost 3 bases and J lost 5 bases. Germline V gene sequence: CDR1 SGHRS, CDR2 YFSETQ. The CDR3 loop spans 15 amino acids. The full variable domain, in which reference TRBV5-1 and TRBJ2-7 provide the parts outside the CDR3, is KAGVTQTPRYLIKTRGQQVTLSCSPISGHRSVSWYQQTPGQGLQFLFEYFSETQRNKGNFPGRFSGRQFSNSRSEMNVSTLELGDSALYLCASSSGQGSFHEQYFGPGTRLTVT.

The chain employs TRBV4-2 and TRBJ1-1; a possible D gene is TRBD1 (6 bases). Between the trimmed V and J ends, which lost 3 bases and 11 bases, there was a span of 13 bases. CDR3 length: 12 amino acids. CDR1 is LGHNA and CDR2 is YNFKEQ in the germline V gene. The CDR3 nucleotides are TGTGCCAGCAGCCAGGTCAGGGGAATCGCTTTCTTT. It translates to CASSQVRGIAFF.

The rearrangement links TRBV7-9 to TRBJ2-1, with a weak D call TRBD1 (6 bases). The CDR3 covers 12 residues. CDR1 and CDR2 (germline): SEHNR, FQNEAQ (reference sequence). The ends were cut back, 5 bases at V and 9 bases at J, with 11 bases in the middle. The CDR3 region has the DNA TGTGCCAGCAGCCCTGACAGGTTTGAGCAGTTCTTC. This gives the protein CASSPDRFEQFF. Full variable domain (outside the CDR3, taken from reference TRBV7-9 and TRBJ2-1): DTGVSQNPRHKITKRGQNVTFRCDPISEHNRLYWYRQTLGQGPEFLTYFQNEAQLEKSRLLSDRFSAERPKGSFSTLEIQRTEQGDSAMYLCASSPDRFEQFFGPGTRLTVL.

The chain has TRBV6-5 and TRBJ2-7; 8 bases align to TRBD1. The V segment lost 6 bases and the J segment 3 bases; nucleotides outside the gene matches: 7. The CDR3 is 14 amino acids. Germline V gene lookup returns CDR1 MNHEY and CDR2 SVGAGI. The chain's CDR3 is CASSKTGTGYEQYF. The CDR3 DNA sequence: TGTGCCAGCAGCAAGACCGGGACAGGCTACGAGCAGTACTTC.

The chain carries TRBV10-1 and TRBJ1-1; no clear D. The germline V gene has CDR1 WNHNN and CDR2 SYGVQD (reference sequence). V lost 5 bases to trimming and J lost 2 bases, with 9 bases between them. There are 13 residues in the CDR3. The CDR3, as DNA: TGCGCCAGCAGTCCAAAGCCCAACACTGAAGCTTTCTTT. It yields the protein CASSPKPNTEAFF.

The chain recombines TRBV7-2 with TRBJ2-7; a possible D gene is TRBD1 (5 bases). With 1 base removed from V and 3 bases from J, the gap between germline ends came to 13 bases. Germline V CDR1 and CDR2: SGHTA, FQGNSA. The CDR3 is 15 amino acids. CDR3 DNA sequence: TGTGCCAGCAGCTTAGGGGGCAGGGCAAACTACGAGCAGTACTTC. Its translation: CASSLGGRANYEQYF.

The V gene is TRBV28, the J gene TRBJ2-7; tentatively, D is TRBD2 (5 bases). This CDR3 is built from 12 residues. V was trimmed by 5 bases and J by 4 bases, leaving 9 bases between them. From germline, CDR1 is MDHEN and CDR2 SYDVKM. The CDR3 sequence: CASSLGMYEQYF. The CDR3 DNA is TGTGCCAGCAGTCTCGGGATGTACGAGCAGTACTTC.

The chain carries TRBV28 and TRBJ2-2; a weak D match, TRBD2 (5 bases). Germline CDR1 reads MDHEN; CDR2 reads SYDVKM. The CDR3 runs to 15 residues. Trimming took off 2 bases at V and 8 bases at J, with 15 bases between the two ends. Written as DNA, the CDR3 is TGTGCCAGCAGTTTAGAGGGCCTCAAATCGGGGGAGCTGTTTTTT. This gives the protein CASSLEGLKSGELFF.

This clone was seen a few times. The CDR3 region is CASRSGDYSNQPQHF. In DNA, the CDR3 is TGTGCCAGCAGATCAGGCGATTATAGCAATCAGCCCCAGCATTTT. The chain has TRBV28 and TRBJ1-5; D unclear. CDR1 and CDR2 from the germline V gene are MDHEN and SYDVKM. The CDR3 is 15 residues long. The V end lost 6 bases, the J end lost 0 bases, and 12 bases lay between the germline ends.

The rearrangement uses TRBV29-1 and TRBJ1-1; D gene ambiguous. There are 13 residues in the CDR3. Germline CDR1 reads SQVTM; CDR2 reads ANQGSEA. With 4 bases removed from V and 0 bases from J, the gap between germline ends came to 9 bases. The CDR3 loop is CSVGRRLNTEAFF. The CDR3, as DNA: TGCAGCGTTGGGAGACGTTTGAACACTGAAGCTTTCTTT.

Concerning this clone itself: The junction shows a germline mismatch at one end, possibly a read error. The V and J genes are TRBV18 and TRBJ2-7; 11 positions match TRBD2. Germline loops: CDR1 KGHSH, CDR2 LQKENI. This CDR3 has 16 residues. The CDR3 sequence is CASSPSVASGGPRPVF. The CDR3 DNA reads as TGTGCCAGCTCACCCTCAGTGGCTAGCGGGGGGCCTCGCCCGGTCTTC. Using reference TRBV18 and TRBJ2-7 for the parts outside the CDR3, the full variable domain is NAGVMQNPRHLVRRRGQEARLRCSPMKGHSHVYWYRQLPEEGLKFMVYLQKENIIDESGMPKERFSAEFPKEGPSILRIQQVVRGDSAAYFCASSPSVASGGPRPVFGPGTRLTVT.

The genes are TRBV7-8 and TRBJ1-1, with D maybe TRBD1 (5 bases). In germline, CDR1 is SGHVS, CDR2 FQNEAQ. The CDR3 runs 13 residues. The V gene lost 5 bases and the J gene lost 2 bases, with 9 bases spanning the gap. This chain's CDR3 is CASSGGANTEAFF. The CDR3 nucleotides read TGTGCCAGCAGCGGCGGGGCTAACACTGAAGCTTTCTTT.

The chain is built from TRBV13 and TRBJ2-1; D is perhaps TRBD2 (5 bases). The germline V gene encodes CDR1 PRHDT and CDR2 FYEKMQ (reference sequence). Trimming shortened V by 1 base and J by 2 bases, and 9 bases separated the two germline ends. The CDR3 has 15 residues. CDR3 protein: CASSLEAVAYNEQFF. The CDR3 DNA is TGTGCCAGCAGCTTAGAAGCGGTGGCCTACAATGAGCAGTTCTTC.

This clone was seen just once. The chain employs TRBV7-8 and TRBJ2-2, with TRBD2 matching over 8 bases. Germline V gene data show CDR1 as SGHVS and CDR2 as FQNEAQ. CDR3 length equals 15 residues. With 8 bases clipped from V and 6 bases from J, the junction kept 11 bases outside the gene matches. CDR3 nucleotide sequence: TGTGCCAGCTCCCGGTTCGACGGGAGGGCCGGGGAGCTGTTTTTT. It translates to CASSRFDGRAGELFF.

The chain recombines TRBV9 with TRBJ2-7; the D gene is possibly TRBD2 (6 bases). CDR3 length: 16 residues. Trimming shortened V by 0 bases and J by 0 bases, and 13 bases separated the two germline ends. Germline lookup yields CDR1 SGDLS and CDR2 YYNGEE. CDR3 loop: CASSVESSGASYEQYF. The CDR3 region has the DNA TGTGCCAGCAGCGTAGAGAGTAGCGGAGCCTCCTACGAGCAGTACTTC. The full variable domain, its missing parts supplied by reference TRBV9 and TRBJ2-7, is DSGVTQTPKHLITATGQRVTLRCSPRSGDLSVYWYQQSLDQGLQFLIQYYNGEERAKGNILERFSAQQFPDLHSELNLSSLELGDSALYFCASSVESSGASYEQYFGPGTRLTVT.

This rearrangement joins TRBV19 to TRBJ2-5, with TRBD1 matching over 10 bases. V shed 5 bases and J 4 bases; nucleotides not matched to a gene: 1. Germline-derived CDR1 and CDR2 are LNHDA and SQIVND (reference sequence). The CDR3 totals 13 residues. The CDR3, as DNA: TGTGCCAGTAGTGACAGGGGGCGAGAGACCCAGTACTTC. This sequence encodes CASSDRGRETQYF. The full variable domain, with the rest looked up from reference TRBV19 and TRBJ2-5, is DGGITQSPKYLFRKEGQNVTLSCEQNLNHDAMYWYRQDPGQGLRLIYYSQIVNDFQKGDIAEGYSVSREKKESFPLTVTSAQKNPTAFYLCASSDRGRETQYFGPGTRLLVL.

In DNA, the CDR3 is TGCGCCAGCCGCCCACGGGACAGTTCAAAGGAGCAGTACTTC. It is translated as CASRPRDSSKEQYF. The V and J genes are TRBV5-1 and TRBJ2-7; 7 positions agree with TRBD1. The V segment lost 7 bases and the J segment 7 bases; nucleotides outside the gene matches: 14. CDR3 length: 14 residues. Germline CDR1 reads SGHRS; CDR2 reads YFSETQ.

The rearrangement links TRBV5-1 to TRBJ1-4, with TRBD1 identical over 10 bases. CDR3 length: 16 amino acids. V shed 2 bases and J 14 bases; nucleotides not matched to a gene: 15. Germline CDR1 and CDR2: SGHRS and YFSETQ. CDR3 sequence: CASSFHGQGDLSLLFF. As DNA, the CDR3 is TGCGCCAGCAGCTTCCATGGACAGGGGGACTTAAGTTTGCTGTTTTTT.

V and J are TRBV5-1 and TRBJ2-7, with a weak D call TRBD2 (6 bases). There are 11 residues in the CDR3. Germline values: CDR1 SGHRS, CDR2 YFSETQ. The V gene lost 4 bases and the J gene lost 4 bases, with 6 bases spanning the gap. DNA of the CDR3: TGCGCCAGCAGCCGGGGGTACGAGCAGTACTTC. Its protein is CASSRGYEQYF.

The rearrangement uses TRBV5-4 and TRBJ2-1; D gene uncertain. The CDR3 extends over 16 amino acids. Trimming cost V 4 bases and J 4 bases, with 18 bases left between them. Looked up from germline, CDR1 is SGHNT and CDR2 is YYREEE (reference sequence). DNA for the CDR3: TGTGCCAGCAGCGAACCGACATCAATCTCTTACAATGAGCAGTTCTTC. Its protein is CASSEPTSISYNEQFF.